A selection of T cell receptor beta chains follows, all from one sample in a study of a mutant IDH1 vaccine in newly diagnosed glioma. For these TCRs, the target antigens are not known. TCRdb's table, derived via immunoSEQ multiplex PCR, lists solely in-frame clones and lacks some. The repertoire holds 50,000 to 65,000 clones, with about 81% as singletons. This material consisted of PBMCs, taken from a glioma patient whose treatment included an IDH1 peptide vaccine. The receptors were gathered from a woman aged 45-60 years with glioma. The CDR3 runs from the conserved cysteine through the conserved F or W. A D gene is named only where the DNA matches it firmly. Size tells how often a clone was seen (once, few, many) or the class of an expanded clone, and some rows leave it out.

TGTGCCAGTAGTATAACAGACAGGGGCTTCCACGAGCAGTACTTC,CASSITDRGFHEQYF,TRBD1,NA,15,TRBV19,TRBJ2-7
TGTGCCAGTAGCCTGACGGGGTTCAGGAGCACAGATACGCAGTATTTT,CASSLTGFRSTDTQYF,NA,NA,16,TRBV19,TRBJ2-3
TGTGCCAGCAGTTATATTAGCAATCAGCCCCAGCATTTT,CASSYISNQPQHF,NA,NA,13,TRBV6-6,TRBJ1-5
TGTGCCAGCAGCTCGGCCGGGACTTCCTACGAGCAGTACTTC,CASSSAGTSYEQYF,NA,NA,14,TRBV7-9,TRBJ2-7
TGTGCCAGCAGCTTGGGTGAAAAACTGTTTTTT,CASSLGEKLFF,NA,NA,11,TRBV5-4,TRBJ1-4
TGTGCCACGGACAGGGCATACCCACCAACTAATGAAAAACTGTTTTTT,CATDRAYPPTNEKLFF,TRBD1,NA,16,TRBV19,TRBJ1-4
TGCGCCAGCAGCTTGGGAGCAGGGGGCGGACAAGAGACCCAGTACTTC,CASSLGAGGGQETQYF,TRBD1,once,16,TRBV5-1,TRBJ2-5
TGCGCCAGCAGCCAAGAATACGGCGGTCGGACTAACAATGAGCAGTTCTTC,CASSQEYGGRTNNEQFF,NA,NA,17,TRBV4-3,TRBJ2-1
TGTGCCAGCAGCAATCCCATGGTGGGGGGGCCCTACAATGAGCAGTTCTTC,CASSNPMVGGPYNEQFF,NA,few,17,TRBV5-4,TRBJ2-1
TGTGCCACCGCGCCGACAGGGACAAATGAAAAACTGTTTTTT,CATAPTGTNEKLFF,TRBD1,NA,14,TRBV27,TRBJ1-4
TGCGCCAGCAGCCAAGATTCAGGGTATGAGCAGTTCTTC,CASSQDSGYEQFF,NA,NA,13,TRBV4-1,TRBJ2-1
TGTGCCAGCAGTGAATGGGTAGAGACCCAGTACTTC,CASSEWVETQYF,NA,once,12,TRBV2,TRBJ2-5
TGTGCCAGTAGTATTGGAGCAGGCGAGCAGTACTTC,CASSIGAGEQYF,NA,NA,12,TRBV19,TRBJ2-7
TGTGCCAGCAGCTTAGAATTGGGTGAGCAGTACTTC,CASSLELGEQYF,NA,NA,12,TRBV7-2,TRBJ2-7
TGCGCCAGCAGCCAGGGACATGGCCCCTACGAGCAGTACTTC,CASSQGHGPYEQYF,NA,NA,14,TRBV4-3,TRBJ2-7
TGCGCCAGCAGCTTGCTCGGGGTAGGACAGTACGAGCAGTACTTC,CASSLLGVGQYEQYF,NA,NA,15,TRBV5-1,TRBJ2-7
TGTGCCAGCTCCCCCCAGGAAGATTTTGAAAAACTGTTTTTT,CASSPQEDFEKLFF,NA,NA,14,TRBV4-2,TRBJ1-4
TGTGCCAGTACCTGGAACACTGAAGCTTTCTTT,CASTWNTEAFF,NA,few,11,TRBV19,TRBJ1-1
TGTGCCAGCAGCACGCGGGGGGTGGACGAGCAGTACTTC,CASSTRGVDEQYF,TRBD2,NA,13,TRBV7-2,TRBJ2-7
TGTGCCAGCAGCTCCCCGGGACAGCGGAGAAACACCATATATTTT,CASSSPGQRRNTIYF,TRBD1,NA,15,TRBV7-2,TRBJ1-3
TGCGCCAGCAGCCCCCAGGGCGACGGCTACACCTTC,CASSPQGDGYTF,NA,NA,12,TRBV5-1,TRBJ1-2
TGCGCCAGCAGGGTCCGGGACAGGACTCCAACTGAAGCTTTCTTT,CASRVRDRTPTEAFF,TRBD1,few,15,TRBV5-1,TRBJ1-1
TGCGCCAGCAGCTTTGGGCCGGGGACCAATTACAATGAGCAGTTCTTC,CASSFGPGTNYNEQFF,NA,NA,16,TRBV5-1,TRBJ2-1
TGTGCCAGCAGCCAAGATGGCCAGCGGGGGGGCCACGAGCAGTACTTC,CASSQDGQRGGHEQYF,TRBD2,NA,16,TRBV4-2,TRBJ2-7
TGTGCCAGCAGCCACGGCAACGGACAGGGAGGTACCACAGATACGCAGTATTTT,CASSHGNGQGGTTDTQYF,TRBD1,NA,18,TRBV4-2,TRBJ2-3
TGTGCCAGCAGTCCAACAGGGAGTAGCAATCAGCCCCAGCATTTT,CASSPTGSSNQPQHF,NA,NA,15,TRBV7-9,TRBJ1-5
TGTGCCAGCAGCCGAACCGGGACCGGGACTGAAGCTTTCTTT,CASSRTGTGTEAFF,NA,NA,14,TRBV7-2,TRBJ1-1
TGTGCCAGCAGCTCCCGGACAGGGGTGGGGGAGCAGTACTTC,CASSSRTGVGEQYF,TRBD1,once,14,TRBV25-1,TRBJ2-7
TGTGCCAGCAGCCTAATACCGTACTCCTACAATGAGCAGTTCTTC,CASSLIPYSYNEQFF,NA,once,15,TRBV7-2,TRBJ2-1
TGCGCCAGCAGCTTAGCCCGGGATTCCTTCTACGAGCAGTACTTC,CASSLARDSFYEQYF,NA,NA,15,TRBV5-1,TRBJ2-7
TGTGCCAGCAGCTTATCGACAGGGAATGGCGAAGCTTTCTTT,CASSLSTGNGEAFF,TRBD1,NA,14,TRBV7-9,TRBJ1-1
TGTGCCAGCAGTGGGAGGCGGGGGGCGGGTGAGACCCAGTACTTC,CASSGRRGAGETQYF,TRBD2,NA,15,TRBV11-3,TRBJ2-5
TGTGCCAGCAGCTTGGTCCGAGACAGGGCATCCTACGGGCAGTACTTC,CASSLVRDRASYGQYF,TRBD1,once,16,TRBV7-2,TRBJ2-7